This TCR beta chain was sequenced for a study of CD8 T cells in Susac syndrome. When the RNA was reverse transcribed, random hexamers were used with an input of about 0.5 to 1 ug. Amplification of TCR beta CDR3 across 54 Vbeta and 13 Jbeta was performed with immunoSEQ multiplex PCR. From the immunoSEQ multiplex PCR reads, TCRdb called clonotypes with MiXCR, one entry per CDR3 protein. Counted here are 150,000 to 200,000 distinct CDR3 sequences, 92% occurring once; the ten biggest clones make up around 0.079%. In germline, CDR1 is SGHVS, CDR2 FQNEAQ. V lost 4 bases and J lost 4, with 10 bases in between. This CDR3 spans 14 amino acids. TEMRA cells were FACS-enriched, unlike CD8+ and CD4+ T cells, which were negatively isolated.

The TCR originated in a human donor in good health. Source material: CD4+ T cells from PBMCs. This chain connects TRBV7-8 to TRBJ2-2; D gene ambiguous. CDR3 coding DNA: TGTGCCAGCAGCTACTCGTCGCCCACCGGGGAGCTGTTTTTT. It encodes CASSYSSPTGELFF. Together with reference TRBV7-8 and TRBJ2-2, the CDR3 gives the full variable domain: GAGVSQSPRYKVAKRGQDVALRCDPISGHVSLFWYQQALGQGPEFLTYFQNEAQLDKSGLPSDRFFAERPEGSVSTLKIQRTQQEDSAVYLCASSYSSPTGELFFGEGSRLTVL.